This T cell receptor (beta chain) derives from a study of blood T cell repertoires in COVID-19. Whole-study context: Acute and convalescent COVID-19 specimens originated in the United States, Italy and Spain.

V was pared by 0 bases and J by 0 bases, with 3 bases of the junction left unmatched. The CDR3 is 17 residues long. Germline values: CDR1 SGHNT, CDR2 YYREEE (reference sequence). Original data processing: Amplification of reference gene primers was used by the study to estimate nucleated cell counts. The assay was immunoSEQ multiplex PCR, and TCRdb's table has in-frame clones only and misses some. V and J calls and clone size follow that table, whereas D and trimming were derived from the DNA. The repertoire holds about 100,000 clones, with 80% to 90% as singletons. The sequence derives from a man in his sixties with acute or convalescent COVID-19. The V gene is TRBV5-4, the J gene TRBJ2-6; 7 nucleotides agree with TRBD1. Sequenced sample: peripheral blood. CDR3 region: CASSLGDRRSGANVLTF. As DNA, the CDR3 is TGTGCCAGCAGCTTGGGGGACAGACGCTCTGGGGCCAACGTCCTGACTTTC.